A single sample gave rise to the 17 T cell receptor beta chains below, sequenced in a study of response to subunit inactivated influenza vaccine. TCRdb used MiXCR to reprocess the RT-PCR reads, holding one entry per CDR3 protein. The table includes more than 450,000 distinct CDR3 sequences, less than 8% detected once. Material: PBMCs from blood, obtained around 25 months after vaccination. The receptor set was obtained from a man aged 50 to 69 who received an inactivated influenza vaccine.

This rearrangement joins TRBV6-5 to TRBJ1-5; 10 bases line up with TRBD1. The CDR3 sequence is 16 residues long. Trimming at V came to 0 bases and at J to 7 bases, leaving 6 bases not matched to a gene. Germline V gene data show CDR1 as MNHEY and CDR2 as SVGAGI. The CDR3, as DNA: TGTGCCAGCAGTTACTCGACAGGGGGCCTCCGGCAGCCCCAGCATTTT. This encodes CASSYSTGGLRQPQHF.

This clonotype was picked up many times. This sequence joins TRBV28 and TRBJ2-3, with 9 positions matching TRBD2. CDR3 length: 12 residues. Germline V gene data show CDR1 as MDHEN and CDR2 as SYDVKM. The V and J ends lost 1 base and 12 bases, in that order; junction bases with no gene match: 2. CDR3: CASSLSLAGQYF. CDR3 DNA sequence: TGTGCCAGCAGTTTATCCCTAGCGGGACAGTATTTT.

Ten or more counts support this clonotype. The J gene is TRBJ2-1, the V gene TRBV15; tentatively, D is TRBD2 (6 bases). Germline assignment: CDR1 LNHNV and CDR2 YYDKDF (reference sequence). This CDR3 spans 15 amino acids. Trimming shortened V by 0 bases and J by 3 bases, and 9 bases separated the two germline ends. This CDR3 is CATSRETRSYNEQFF. Written as DNA, the CDR3 is TGTGCCACCAGCAGAGAGACTAGGAGCTACAATGAGCAGTTCTTC.

This clonotype was counted a few times. The CDR3 protein is CSARQKGAGGPLSEQYF. Here the CDR3 DNA reads TGCAGTGCTAGGCAAAAAGGGGCGGGAGGGCCTTTGAGCGAGCAGTACTTC. The chain couples TRBV20-1 to TRBJ2-7; the match to TRBD2 covers 9 bases. CDR1 is DFQATT and CDR2 is SNEGSKA in the germline V gene (reference sequence). The CDR3 sequence is 17 residues long. The J segment lost 6 bases and the V segment lost 3 bases, leaving 18 bases of the junction unmatched.

J is TRBJ2-1 and V is TRBV4-1, with 9 positions matching TRBD1. The CDR3 is 15 amino acids. The junction had 5 bases not matched to a gene; V was cut back by 5 bases and J by 3 bases. Per germline, CDR1 MGHRA and CDR2 YSYEKL. Here the CDR3 reads CASSSDRGGYNEQFF. The CDR3, as DNA: TGCGCCAGCAGCTCGGACAGGGGTGGCTACAATGAGCAGTTCTTC.

The chain combines TRBV4-3 with TRBJ2-2; possible D gene TRBD2, 6 bases. The length of the CDR3 is 19 residues. V lost 1 base and J 4 bases, leaving 22 bases between the germline ends. Germline values: CDR1 LGHNA, CDR2 YSLEER. CDR3 nucleotide sequence: TGCGCCAGCAGCCAAGGGTATCGCAGGCCCCCCGGGGGCACCGGGGAGCTGTTTTTT. Translating gives CASSQGYRRPPGGTGELFF.

This chain uses TRBV20-1 with TRBJ2-5, with TRBD2 matching 9 bases. J lost 5 bases, V lost 3 bases, and 10 bases had no gene match. The germline CDR1 and CDR2 sequences are DFQATT and SNEGSKA (reference sequence). This CDR3 has 15 residues. The CDR3 reads CSASRLAAIRETQYF. The CDR3 coding sequence is TGCAGTGCTAGTCGACTAGCGGCCATCCGGGAGACCCAGTACTTC.

In this sample, this clonotype turned up many times. The genes are TRBV29-1 and TRBJ1-1; the D gene is possibly TRBD1 (6 bases). From germline, CDR1 is SQVTM and CDR2 ANQGSEA. Trimming stripped 7 bases from V and 3 bases from J, with 12 bases between. The CDR3 sequence is 12 residues long. The CDR3 DNA reads as TGCAGCGCGATACAGGGAGACACTGAAGCTTTCTTT. This sequence encodes CSAIQGDTEAFF.

The chain carries TRBV5-1 and TRBJ1-5; TRBD1 might be the D (5 bases). Germline CDR1 SGHRS, CDR2 YFSETQ. The length of the CDR3 is 15 residues. V was cut by 0 bases and J by 2 bases, with 9 bases left in between. CDR3 DNA: TGCGCCAGCAGCTTGGATGGGGGTCGCAATCAGCCCCAGCATTTT. Translating gives CASSLDGGRNQPQHF. The full variable domain, rest sourced from reference TRBV5-1 and TRBJ1-5, is KAGVTQTPRYLIKTRGQQVTLSCSPISGHRSVSWYQQTPGQGLQFLFEYFSETQRNKGNFPGRFSGRQFSNSRSEMNVSTLELGDSALYLCASSLDGGRNQPQHFGDGTRLSIL.

This clonotype was seen repeatedly, ten times or more. The V call is TRBV4-2, the J call TRBJ2-3, with 7 bases aligning to TRBD2. The ends lost 2 bases at V and 1 base at J; junction bases unmatched: 0. CDR3 length: 14 amino acids. The germline V gene has CDR1 LGHNA and CDR2 YNFKEQ. DNA for the CDR3: TGTGCCAGCAGCCAACTAGCGGGCACAGATACGCAGTATTTT. Its protein product is CASSQLAGTDTQYF.

This clonotype was picked up many times. The rearrangement joins TRBV2 to TRBJ2-2; 11 bases fit TRBD2. The CDR3 is 15 residues long. Germline V CDR1 and CDR2: SNHLY, FYNNEI. V lost 3 bases, J lost 9 bases, and 6 bases stayed unmatched. Here the CDR3 reads CASSDIAGGPRELFF. The CDR3 DNA reads as TGTGCCAGCAGTGATATAGCGGGAGGGCCGCGGGAGCTGTTTTTT.

This clonotype has a handful of counts. An end of the junction does not agree with germline; a read error may underlie this. The chain uses TRBV4-3 and TRBJ2-1; TRBD2 is a possible D gene (5 bases). This CDR3 has 14 amino acids. The V gene's germline CDR1 is LGHNA and CDR2 YSLEER. The chain's CDR3 is CASSQDLAYIEQFF. CDR3 nucleotide sequence: TGCGCCAGCAGCCAGGATCTAGCTTACATTGAGCAGTTCTTC.

This clonotype was picked up a small number of times. The chain employs TRBV20-1 and TRBJ2-2; no reliable D call. The ends were cut back, 5 bases at V and 0 bases at J, with 7 bases in the middle. The CDR3 contains 13 residues. Germline lookup yields CDR1 DFQATT and CDR2 SNEGSKA (reference sequence). Here the CDR3 reads CSASGANTGELFF. Written as DNA, the CDR3 is TGCAGTGCTTCCGGAGCGAACACCGGGGAGCTGTTTTTT.

This clonotype was observed a handful of times. The V gene is TRBV2, the J gene TRBJ2-1; D possibly corresponds to TRBD2 (6 bases). The CDR3 runs 14 residues. Germline V gene data show CDR1 as SNHLY and CDR2 as FYNNEI. The V gene lost 4 bases and the J gene lost 3 bases, with 10 bases spanning the gap. The CDR3 here is CASSAERVYNEQFF. In DNA, the CDR3 is TGTGCCAGCAGTGCGGAGCGGGTCTACAATGAGCAGTTCTTC.

At least ten counts were recorded for this clonotype. J is TRBJ2-1 and V is TRBV7-8, with TRBD1 matching 10 bases. The V segment lost 3 bases and the J segment 6 bases; nucleotides outside the gene matches: 2. CDR1 is SGHVS, CDR2 FQNEAQ, per germline. This CDR3 has 14 amino acids. DNA of the CDR3: TGTGCCAGCAGCTTGGACAGGGGGGGCAATGAGCAGTTCTTC. This sequence encodes CASSLDRGGNEQFF.

This clonotype was seen at least ten times. This chain links TRBV29-1 with TRBJ2-1; D remains ambiguous. The V and J ends lost 4 bases and 9 bases respectively, with 10 bases between them. The CDR3 spans 11 residues. The germline CDR1 and CDR2 sequences are SQVTM and ANQGSEA. The CDR3 sequence: CSVGFLTEQFF. The DNA for the CDR3 is TGCAGCGTTGGTTTTCTCACTGAGCAGTTCTTC.

The table lists this clonotype with a few counts. This chain joins TRBV5-1 and TRBJ2-3, with TRBD1 identical over 9 bases. This CDR3 comprises 15 residues. V gave up 4 bases and J gave up 2 bases; unmatched junction bases: 5. Germline V CDR1 and CDR2: SGHRS, YFSETQ. The CDR3: CASSKQGAFTDTQYF. CDR3 bases: TGCGCCAGCAGCAAACAGGGGGCATTCACAGATACGCAGTATTTT.